This is a list of T cell receptor beta chains from one sample in a study of regulatory T cells in long-lasting Graves disease. TCRdb reprocessed the multiplex PCR reads with MiXCR, giving one entry per CDR3 protein. The data contain over 200,000 distinct CDR3 sequences, around 18% of them singletons. The sequenced sample was peripheral blood mononuclear cells (PBMCs), obtained at new diagnosis, from a patient treated with antithyroid drugs. Receptors originate from a female donor with Graves disease. The CDR3 runs from the conserved cysteine through the conserved F or W. For some rows the clone size is stated as once, few or many, or as a class when expanded; others skip it.

V gene,clone size,J gene,CDR3 protein
TRBV20-1,many,TRBJ2-3,CSAQTIREWHTDTQYF
TRBV11-3,many,TRBJ2-5,CASSSGQGDRETQYF
TRBV11-1,many,TRBJ1-1,CASSLGAGSTEAFF
TRBV20-1,many,TRBJ1-5,CSAITGGIGNQPQHF
TRBV14,many,TRBJ2-2,CASSQGAENTGELFF
TRBV12-3/TRBV12-4,many,TRBJ2-1,CASSLVASSYNEQFF
TRBV11-2,many,TRBJ2-1,CASSQGRPAYNEQFF
TRBV9,many,TRBJ2-5,CASSASGRIQETQYF
TRBV6-5,NA,TRBJ1-1,CASSYYVGNTEAFF
TRBV7-9,many,TRBJ1-2,CASSSFRGYTF
TRBV28,many,TRBJ1-2,CASSFGQGVGYTF
TRBV3-1,many,TRBJ1-4,CASRPPASKGLFF
TRBV12-5,many,TRBJ2-5,CASGLTTPGLAFQETQYF
TRBV6-1,NA,TRBJ1-1,CASRDNLNTEAFF
TRBV2,many,TRBJ2-1,CASQGVVEQFF
TRBV6-1,many,TRBJ2-7,CASSDGGGDRFYEQYF